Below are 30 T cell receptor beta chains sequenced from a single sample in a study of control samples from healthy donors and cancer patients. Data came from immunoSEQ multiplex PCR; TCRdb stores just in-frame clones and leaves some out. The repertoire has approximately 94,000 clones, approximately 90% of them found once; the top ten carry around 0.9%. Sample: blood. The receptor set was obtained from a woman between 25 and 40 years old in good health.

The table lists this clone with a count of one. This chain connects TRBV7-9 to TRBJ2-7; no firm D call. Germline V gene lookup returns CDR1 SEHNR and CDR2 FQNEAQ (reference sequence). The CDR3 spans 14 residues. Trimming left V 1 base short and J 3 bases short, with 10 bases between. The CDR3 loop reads CASSLGSLDYEQYF. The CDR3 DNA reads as TGTGCCAGCAGCTTAGGGAGCTTGGACTACGAGCAGTACTTC.

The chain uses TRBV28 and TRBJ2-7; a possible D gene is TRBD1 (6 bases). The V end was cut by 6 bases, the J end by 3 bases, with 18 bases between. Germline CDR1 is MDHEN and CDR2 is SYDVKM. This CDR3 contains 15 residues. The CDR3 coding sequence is TGTGCCAGCAGATCCTCAGGGACATCGCTCTACGAGCAGTACTTC. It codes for CASRSSGTSLYEQYF.

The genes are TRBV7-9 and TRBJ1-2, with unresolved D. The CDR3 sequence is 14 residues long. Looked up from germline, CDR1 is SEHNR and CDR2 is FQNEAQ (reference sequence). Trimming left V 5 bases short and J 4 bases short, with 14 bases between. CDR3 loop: CASSPLSGSYGYTF. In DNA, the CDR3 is TGTGCCAGCAGCCCCTTAAGCGGGAGCTATGGCTACACCTTC.

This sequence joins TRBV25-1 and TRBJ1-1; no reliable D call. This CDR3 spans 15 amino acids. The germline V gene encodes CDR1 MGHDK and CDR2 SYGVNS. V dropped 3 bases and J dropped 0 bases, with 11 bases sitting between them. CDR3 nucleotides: TGTGCCAGCAGTGACGCAACAGCCATGAACACTGAAGCTTTCTTT. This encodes CASSDATAMNTEAFF.

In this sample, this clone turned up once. CDR3 residues: CASREREGTGELFF. As DNA, the CDR3 is TGCGCCAGCCGGGAGCGGGAGGGTACCGGGGAGCTGTTTTTT. The chain uses TRBV10-2 and TRBJ2-2, with 10 positions matching TRBD2. V gave up 8 bases and J gave up 5 bases; unmatched junction bases: 5. The CDR3 is 14 residues long. Germline loops: CDR1 WSHSY, CDR2 SAAADI.

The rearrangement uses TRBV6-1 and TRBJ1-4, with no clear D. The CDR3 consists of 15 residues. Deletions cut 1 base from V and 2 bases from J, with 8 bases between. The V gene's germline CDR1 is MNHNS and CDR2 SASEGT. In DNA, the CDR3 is TGTGCCAGCAGTGAAGTAGCAGCCACTAATGAAAAACTGTTTTTT. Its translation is CASSEVAATNEKLFF.

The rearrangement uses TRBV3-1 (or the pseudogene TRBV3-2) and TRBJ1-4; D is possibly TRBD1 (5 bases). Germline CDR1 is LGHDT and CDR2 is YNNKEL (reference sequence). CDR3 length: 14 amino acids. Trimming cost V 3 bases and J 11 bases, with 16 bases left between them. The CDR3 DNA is TGTGCCAGCAGCCAGCAGGCAGTCGGGGGGAAACTGTTTTTT. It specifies CASSQQAVGGKLFF.

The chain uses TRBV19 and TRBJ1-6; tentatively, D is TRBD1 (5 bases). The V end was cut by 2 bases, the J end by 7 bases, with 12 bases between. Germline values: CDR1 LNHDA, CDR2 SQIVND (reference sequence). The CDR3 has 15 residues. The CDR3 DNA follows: TGTGCCAGTAGTATACCCCAGGGAGGGAATTCACCCCTCCACTTT. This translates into CASSIPQGGNSPLHF.

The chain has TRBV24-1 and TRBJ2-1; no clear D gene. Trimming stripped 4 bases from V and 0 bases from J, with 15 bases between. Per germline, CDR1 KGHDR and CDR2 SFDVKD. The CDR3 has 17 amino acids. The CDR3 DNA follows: TGTGCCACCAGTGAGCCTACGGCCGGCCACTCCTACAATGAGCAGTTCTTC. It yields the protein CATSEPTAGHSYNEQFF.

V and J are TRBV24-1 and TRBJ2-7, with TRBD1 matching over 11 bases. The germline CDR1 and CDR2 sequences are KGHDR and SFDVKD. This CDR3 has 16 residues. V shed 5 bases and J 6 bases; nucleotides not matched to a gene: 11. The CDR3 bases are TGTGCCACCAGTGCAACACCGGGACAGGGGGTATCCGAGCAGTACTTC. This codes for CATSATPGQGVSEQYF.

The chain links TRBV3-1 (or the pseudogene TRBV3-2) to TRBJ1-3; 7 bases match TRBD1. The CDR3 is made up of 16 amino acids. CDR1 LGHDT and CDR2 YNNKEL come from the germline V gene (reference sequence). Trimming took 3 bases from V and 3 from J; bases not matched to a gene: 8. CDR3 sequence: CASSHLTNRGGNTIYF. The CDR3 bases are TGTGCCAGCAGCCACCTAACCAACAGGGGTGGAAACACCATATATTTT.

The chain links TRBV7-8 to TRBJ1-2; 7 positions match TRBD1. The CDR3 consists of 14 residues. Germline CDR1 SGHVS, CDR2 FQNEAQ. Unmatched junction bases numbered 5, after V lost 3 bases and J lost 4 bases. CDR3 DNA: TGTGCCAGCAGCTTCGGAGGACAGGCCTATGGCTACACCTTC. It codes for CASSFGGQAYGYTF.

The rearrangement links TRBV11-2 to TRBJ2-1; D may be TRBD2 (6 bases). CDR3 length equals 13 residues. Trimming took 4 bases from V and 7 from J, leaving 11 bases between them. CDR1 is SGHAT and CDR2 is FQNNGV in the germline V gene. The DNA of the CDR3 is TGTGCCAGCAGCTCGGGGGTCTATAATGAGCAGTTCTTC. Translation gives CASSSGVYNEQFF.

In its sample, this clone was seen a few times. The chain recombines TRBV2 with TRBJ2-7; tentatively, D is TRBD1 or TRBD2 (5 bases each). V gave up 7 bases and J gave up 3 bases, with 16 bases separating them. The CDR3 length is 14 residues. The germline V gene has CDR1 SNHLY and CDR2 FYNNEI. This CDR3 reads CASIGGPGDYEQYF. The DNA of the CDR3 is TGTGCCAGCATTGGGGGTCCTGGAGACTACGAGCAGTACTTC.

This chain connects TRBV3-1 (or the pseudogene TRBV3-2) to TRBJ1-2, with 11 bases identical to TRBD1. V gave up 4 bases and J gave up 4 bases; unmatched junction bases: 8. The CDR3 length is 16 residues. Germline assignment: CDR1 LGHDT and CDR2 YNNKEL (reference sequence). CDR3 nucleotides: TGTGCCAGCAGCCGAGACCCCGGGACAGGGGGCTATGGCTACACCTTC. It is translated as CASSRDPGTGGYGYTF.

The chain's CDR3 is CASSPRGEVSYEQYF. CDR3 nucleotide sequence: TGCGCCAGCAGCCCCAGGGGGGAGGTTTCCTACGAGCAGTACTTC. This chain connects TRBV4-1 to TRBJ2-7; possible D gene TRBD1, 7 bases. The CDR3 runs to 15 residues. CDR1 and CDR2 from the germline V gene are MGHRA and YSYEKL. Trimming cost V 4 bases and J 1 base, with 14 bases left between them.

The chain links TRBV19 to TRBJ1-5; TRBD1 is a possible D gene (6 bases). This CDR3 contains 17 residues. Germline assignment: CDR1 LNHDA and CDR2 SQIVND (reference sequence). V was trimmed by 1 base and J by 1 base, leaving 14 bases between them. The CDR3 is CASSIGLQGRSNQPQHF. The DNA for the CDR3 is TGTGCCAGTAGTATAGGTCTACAGGGAAGGAGCAATCAGCCCCAGCATTTT.

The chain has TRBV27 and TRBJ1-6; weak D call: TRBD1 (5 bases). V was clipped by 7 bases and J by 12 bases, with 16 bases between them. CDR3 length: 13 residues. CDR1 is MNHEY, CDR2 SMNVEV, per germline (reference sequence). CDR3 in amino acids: CASKSGTLGPLHF. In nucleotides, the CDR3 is TGTGCCAGCAAGTCCGGGACCCTGGGACCCCTCCACTTT.

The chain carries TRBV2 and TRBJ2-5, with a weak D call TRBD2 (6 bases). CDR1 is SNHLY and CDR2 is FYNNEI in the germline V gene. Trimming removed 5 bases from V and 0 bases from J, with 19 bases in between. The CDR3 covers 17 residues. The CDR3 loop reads CASSLPGDGGNQETQYF. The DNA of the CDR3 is TGTGCCAGCAGTCTCCCTGGGGATGGCGGGAACCAAGAGACCCAGTACTTC.

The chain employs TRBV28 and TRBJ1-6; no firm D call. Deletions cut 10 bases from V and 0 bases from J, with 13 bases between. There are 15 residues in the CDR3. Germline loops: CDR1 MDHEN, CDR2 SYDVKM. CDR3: CATVVGSSYNSPLHF. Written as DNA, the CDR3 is TGTGCCACCGTGGTGGGGAGCTCCTATAATTCACCCCTCCACTTT.

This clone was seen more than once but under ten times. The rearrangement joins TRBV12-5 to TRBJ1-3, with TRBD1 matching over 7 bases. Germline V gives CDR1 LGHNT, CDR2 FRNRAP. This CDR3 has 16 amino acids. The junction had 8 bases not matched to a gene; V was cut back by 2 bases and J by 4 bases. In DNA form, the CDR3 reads TGTGCTAGTGGTTTGACCTCGACAGGGCCGGGAAACACCATATATTTT. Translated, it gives CASGLTSTGPGNTIYF.

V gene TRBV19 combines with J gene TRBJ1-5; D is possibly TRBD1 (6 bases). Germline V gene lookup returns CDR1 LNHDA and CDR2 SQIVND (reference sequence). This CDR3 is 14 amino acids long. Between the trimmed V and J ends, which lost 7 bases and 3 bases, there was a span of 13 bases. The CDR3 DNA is TGTGCCAGTACGAGAGGGGGTTACAATCAGCCCCAGCATTTT. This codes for CASTRGGYNQPQHF. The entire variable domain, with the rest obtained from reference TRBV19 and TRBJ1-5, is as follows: DGGITQSPKYLFRKEGQNVTLSCEQNLNHDAMYWYRQDPGQGLRLIYYSQIVNDFQKGDIAEGYSVSREKKESFPLTVTSAQKNPTAFYLCASTRGGYNQPQHFGDGTRLSIL.

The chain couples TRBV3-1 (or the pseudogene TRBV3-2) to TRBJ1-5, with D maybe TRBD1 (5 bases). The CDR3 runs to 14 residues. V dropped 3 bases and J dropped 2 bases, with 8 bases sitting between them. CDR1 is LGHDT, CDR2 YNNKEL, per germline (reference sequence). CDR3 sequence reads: CASSQDTRNQPQHF. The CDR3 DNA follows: TGTGCCAGCAGCCAGGACACCCGCAATCAGCCCCAGCATTTT.

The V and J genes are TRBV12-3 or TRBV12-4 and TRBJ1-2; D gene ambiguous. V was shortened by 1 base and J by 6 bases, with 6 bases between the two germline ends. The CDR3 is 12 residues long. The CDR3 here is CASSLGKNGYTF. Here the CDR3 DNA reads TGTGCCAGCAGTTTAGGCAAAAATGGCTACACCTTC.

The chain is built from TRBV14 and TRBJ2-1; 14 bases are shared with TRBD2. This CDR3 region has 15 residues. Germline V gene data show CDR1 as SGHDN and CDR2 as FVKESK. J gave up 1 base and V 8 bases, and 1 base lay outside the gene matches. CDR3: CASRTSGGSYNEQFF. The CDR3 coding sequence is TGTGCCAGCCGGACTAGCGGGGGGTCCTACAATGAGCAGTTCTTC.

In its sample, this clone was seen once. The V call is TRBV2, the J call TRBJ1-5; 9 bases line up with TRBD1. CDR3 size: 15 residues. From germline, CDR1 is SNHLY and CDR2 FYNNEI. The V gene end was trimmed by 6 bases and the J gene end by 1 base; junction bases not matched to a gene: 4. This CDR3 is CASRTDRGSNQPQHF. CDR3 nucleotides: TGTGCCAGCAGAACGGACAGGGGAAGCAATCAGCCCCAGCATTTT.

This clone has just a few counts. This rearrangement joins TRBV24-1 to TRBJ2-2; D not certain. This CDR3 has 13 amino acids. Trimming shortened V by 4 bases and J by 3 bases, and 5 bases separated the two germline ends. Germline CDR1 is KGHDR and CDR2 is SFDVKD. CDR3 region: CATSDWDTGELFF. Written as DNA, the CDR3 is TGTGCCACCAGTGACTGGGACACCGGGGAGCTGTTTTTT.

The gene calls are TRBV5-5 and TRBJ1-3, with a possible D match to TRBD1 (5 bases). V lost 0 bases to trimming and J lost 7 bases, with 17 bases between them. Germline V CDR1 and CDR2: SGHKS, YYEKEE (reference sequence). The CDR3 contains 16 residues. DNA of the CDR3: TGTGCCAGCAGCTTGGAGTCGGACACTTTTATTAACACCATATATTTT. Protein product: CASSLESDTFINTIYF.

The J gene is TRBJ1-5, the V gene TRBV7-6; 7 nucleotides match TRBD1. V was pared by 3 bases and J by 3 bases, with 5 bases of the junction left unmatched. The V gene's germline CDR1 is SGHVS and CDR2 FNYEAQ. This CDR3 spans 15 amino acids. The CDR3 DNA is TGTGCCAGCAGCTTGCAAACAGGGGTCAATCAGCCCCAGCATTTT. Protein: CASSLQTGVNQPQHF.

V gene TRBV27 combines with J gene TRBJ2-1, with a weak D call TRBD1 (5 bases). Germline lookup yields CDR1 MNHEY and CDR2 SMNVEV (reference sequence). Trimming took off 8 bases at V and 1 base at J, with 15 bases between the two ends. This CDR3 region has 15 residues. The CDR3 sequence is CASFKSGYSYNEQFF. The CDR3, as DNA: TGTGCCAGCTTTAAATCAGGGTATTCCTACAATGAGCAGTTCTTC.